The source of this T cell receptor (beta chain) is a study of T cell repertoires in cytomegalovirus infection (dated by TCRdb to between 2018 and 2021). About the investigation overall: Peptide stimulations targeted recently identified HLA-C-restricted CMV epitopes, whose presentation resists viral immunomodulation, together with well-studied HLA-B-restricted epitopes. Because public TCR beta signatures pointed to carriage of CMV infection together with the matching HLA type, the HLA type of each donor mattered for the analysis.

This clonotype was counted between two and nine times. Its antigen specificity is not known. No clone much larger than this one lies a single base away; base qualities are absent. Overall study results and their limits: Cumulative frequency of public TCR beta family members discriminated carriers of CMV infection plus the relevant HLA type in this cohort and an independent approximately 340-donor cohort. The ex vivo response was dominated by HLA-C-restricted CMV-specific TCR beta clonotypes, and the single most frequent clonotype in two of eight donors was supplied by these HLA-C-restricted clonotypes.

TCRdb shows the sequencer as Illumina HiSeq 1500. TCRdb reran the public reads through fastp at Q25 and MiXCR, keeping productive beta chains. Every entry covers one CDR3 protein and lists the most common genes and DNA from its rows. Recorded for this sample are about 830,000 distinct CDR3 sequences; approximately 30% of them occurred a single time. The ten largest account for 12% of the sample. The sample's treatment or condition label is to be understood as: in vitro stimulation with specific CMV peptide epitopes to enrich CMV-specific T cells. Including the terminal cysteine and phenylalanine, the CDR3 comprises 14 residues. The CDR3 DNA has 42 bases and is translated from base 1. Via the germline V gene (reference sequence), CDR1 is MNHEY and CDR2 SMNVEV. V lost 3 bases and J lost 4 bases; the stretch between them is 9 bases long.

The specimen was cultured CD8+ T cells from PBMCs, collected from culture after CMV antigen stimulation. This chain joins TRBV27 to TRBJ2-2; the D gene is possibly TRBD1 or TRBD2, each agreeing over 5 bases. The clonotype comes from a human donor in good health (CMV status not recorded). Some clones in this sample may be carry-over from other donors' samples. For the CDR3, the sequence is CASSFGARTGELFF. The nucleotide sequence reads as follows: TGTGCCAGCAGTTTCGGGGCGCGCACCGGGGAGCTGTTTTTT.